This is a list of T cell receptor beta chains from one sample in a study of molecular identifiers for immune sequencing clone quantification. A single record per CDR3 protein comes from TCRdb applying MiXCR to the PCR reads. The data contain over 85,000 distinct CDR3 sequences, 30% to 35% of them singletons. The specimen sequenced was naive CD8+ T cells from blood, with Jurkat cell RNA spiked in. Every receptor here comes from a human donor in good health. Some libraries in this study had Jurkat cell RNA spiked in. CDR3s include the opening cysteine and the closing phenylalanine or tryptophan. A D gene is named only where the DNA matches it firmly. Only part of the rows carry a size: once, few, many, or a class if the clone is expanded.

abundance	d_gene	v_gene	j_gene	CDR3aa	CDR3nt
once	TRBD2	TRBV6-5	TRBJ2-3	CASSGLAASTDTQYF	TGTGCCAGCAGCGGACTAGCGGCTAGCACAGATACGCAGTATTTT
few	TRBD2	TRBV15	TRBJ2-2	CATSRGTRANTGELFF	TGTGCCACCAGCAGGGGGACTAGGGCTAACACCGGGGAGCTGTTTTTT
few	TRBD2	TRBV4-2	TRBJ2-3	CASSPYPLAGETDTQYF	TGTGCCAGCAGCCCTTACCCGCTAGCGGGAGAGACAGATACGCAGTATTTT
few	NA	TRBV28	TRBJ1-4	CASSSDTWGSEKLFF	TGTGCCAGCAGTTCCGATACATGGGGAAGCGAAAAACTGTTTTTT
NA	NA	TRBV7-6	TRBJ2-1	CASSPDSNGQIF	TGTGCCAGCAGCCCAGACAGCAATGGGCAGATCTTC
few	TRBD1	TRBV2	TRBJ2-1	CATETGHYNEQIF	TGTGCCACCGAGACAGGGCACTACAATGAGCAGATCTTC
many	NA	TRBV29-1	TRBJ2-5	CSAEGAKTQYF	TGCAGCGCCGAAGGGGCAAAGACCCAGTACTTC
NA	TRBD2	TRBV2	TRBJ2-7	CASTPPGLPYEQYF	TGTGCCAGCACCCCCCCGGGACTACCCTACGAGCAGTACTTC
NA	TRBD1	TRBV27	TRBJ2-5	CASSATGLEPQYF	TGTGCCAGCAGTGCGACAGGGTTAGAGCCCCAGTACTTC
many	TRBD1	TRBV7-8	TRBJ2-1	CASTGTGGFFGYNEQFF	TGTGCCAGCACCGGGACAGGGGGTTTCTTTGGATACAATGAGCAGTTCTTC
NA	TRBD1	TRBV4-3	TRBJ2-4	CASSQAPRTGKNIQYF	TGCGCCAGCAGCCAAGCACCCCGGACAGGCAAAAACATTCAGTACTTC
NA	NA	TRBV14	TRBJ1-1	CASSQGGRVDTEAFF	TGTGCCAGCAGCCAAGGGGGCAGGGTGGACACTGAAGCTTTCTTT
NA	NA	TRBV28	TRBJ2-6	CASSPPEPSSGANVLTF	TGTGCCAGCAGTCCCCCCGAGCCGAGCTCTGGGGCCAACGTCCTGACTTTC
few	TRBD1	TRBV9	TRBJ2-4	CASSDPRTQGAAKNIQYF	TGTGCCAGCAGCGACCCCAGGACGCAGGGGGCGGCCAAAAACATTCAGTACTTC
NA	NA	TRBV2	TRBJ1-3	CACSEVTGPGNTIYF	TGTGCCTGCAGTGAGGTGACAGGCCCTGGAAACACCATATATTTT
NA	TRBD2	TRBV9	TRBJ2-7	CASSGGTSGRPYEQYF	TGTGCCAGCAGCGGAGGGACTAGCGGGAGGCCCTACGAGCAGTACTTC
many	NA	TRBV27	TRBJ1-6	CASKAGVLSPLHF	TGTGCCAGCAAGGCAGGGGTACTCTCACCCCTCCACTTT
many	NA	TRBV28	TRBJ1-1	CASSPLDRTEAFF	TGTGCCAGCAGCCCACTCGATCGGACTGAAGCTTTCTTT
many	NA	TRBV14	TRBJ2-1	CASAKTREGGSYNEQFF	TGTGCCAGCGCGAAGACTCGAGAGGGCGGAAGTTACAATGAGCAGTTCTTC
many	NA	TRBV7-2	TRBJ2-5	CASSLVQGVQETQYF	TGTGCCAGCAGCTTAGTACAGGGAGTCCAAGAGACCCAGTACTTC
NA	TRBD2	TRBV20-1	TRBJ2-3	CSARGFWASGVSTDTQYF	TGCAGTGCTAGAGGATTCTGGGCGAGCGGGGTGAGCACAGATACGCAGTATTTT
NA	TRBD2	TRBV11-2	TRBJ2-3	CASSQLGLADNFDTQYF	TGTGCCAGCAGCCAACTGGGGCTAGCGGATAATTTTGATACGCAGTATTTT
NA	TRBD1	TRBV20-1	TRBJ2-5	CSARWGQGAQETQYF	TGCAGTGCTAGATGGGGACAGGGGGCCCAAGAGACCCAGTACTTC
NA	NA	TRBV6-2/TRBV6-3	TRBJ1-5	CATTDSSNQPQHF	TGTGCCACCACCGACTCTAGCAATCAGCCCCAGCATTTT
many	TRBD2	TRBV6-7	TRBJ2-2	CAKTSGSTGELFF	TGTGCCAAGACTAGCGGATCAACCGGGGAGCTGTTTTTT
many	TRBD1	TRBV19	TRBJ2-7	CASSPGTGTYEQYF	TGTGCCAGTAGCCCCGGGACAGGGACCTACGAGCAGTACTTC
few	TRBD1	TRBV5-5	TRBJ2-7	CASSLGDSAYEQYF	TGTGCCAGCAGCTTGGGGGACAGCGCCTACGAGCAGTACTTC
NA	NA	TRBV11-2	TRBJ2-7	CASSLWTEGSYEQYF	TGTGCCAGCAGCCTATGGACGGAAGGGTCCTACGAGCAGTACTTC
few	NA	TRBV4-3	TRBJ1-1	CASSQDGVGSTEAFF	TGCGCCAGCAGCCAAGATGGGGTAGGTTCCACTGAAGCTTTCTTT
many	TRBD1	TRBV24-1	TRBJ2-7	CATSDPDRAGYEQYF	TGTGCCACCAGTGATCCCGACAGGGCTGGTTACGAGCAGTACTTC
few	TRBD1	TRBV29-1	TRBJ2-3	CSVEGDSTSSTDTQYF	TGCAGCGTTGAAGGGGACAGCACCTCTAGCACAGATACGCAGTATTTT
many	NA	TRBV28	TRBJ2-7	CASSLGGQDYEQYF	TGTGCCAGCAGTTTAGGGGGTCAGGACTACGAGCAGTACTTC
many	TRBD2	TRBV20-1	TRBJ2-5	CSATTSGSVGQETQYF	TGCAGTGCGACGACTAGCGGGAGTGTGGGTCAAGAGACCCAGTACTTC
few	NA	TRBV9	TRBJ2-2	CASNQGRRTGELFF	TGTGCCAGCAACCAGGGACGGAGGACCGGGGAGCTGTTTTTT
many	NA	TRBV7-7	TRBJ2-3	CASSPDRSTDTQYF	TGTGCTAGCAGCCCCGACAGGTCCACAGATACGCAGTATTTT